This T cell receptor (beta chain) was identified during a study of T cell repertoires in cytomegalovirus infection. In the study overall: CMV infection and matching HLA type were both indicated by public TCR beta signatures. Study-level results: Within the response measured ex vivo, HLA-C-restricted CMV-specific TCR beta clonotypes were dominant. Identification of carriers of CMV plus the relevant HLA was performed using cumulative public TCR beta family frequency.

Each CDR3 protein gets one entry after TCRdb re-called the reads with MiXCR. The sample has 680,000 or so distinct CDR3 sequences, 35% seen once. This clonotype has only a few counts. Its cognate antigen is unknown. The sequencing sample was made of PBMCs. This TCR was sampled from a human donor in good health (CMV status not recorded). Some clones in this sample may be carry-over from other donors' samples.

CDR3 sequence reads: CASSPRGTGRTEAFF. CDR3 coding DNA: TGTGCCAGCAGCCCTCGAGGGACAGGGAGAACTGAAGCTTTCTTT. The chain links TRBV9 to TRBJ1-1, with TRBD1 identical over 9 bases. The CDR3 runs to 15 residues. V lost 4 bases and J lost 5; bases outside the gene matches: 9. Per germline, CDR1 SGDLS and CDR2 YYNGEE. Using reference TRBV9 and TRBJ1-1 for the parts outside the CDR3, the full variable domain is DSGVTQTPKHLITATGQRVTLRCSPRSGDLSVYWYQQSLDQGLQFLIQYYNGEERAKGNILERFSAQQFPDLHSELNLSSLELGDSALYFCASSPRGTGRTEAFFGQGTRLTVV.